These 14 T cell receptor beta chains share one sample of origin, sequenced in a study of blood T cell repertoires in COVID-19. Only in-frame clones appear in the TCRdb table, and some are missing; sequencing was by immunoSEQ multiplex PCR. The profile shows roughly 410,000 clones, about 90% of them singletons. The specimen sequenced was peripheral blood. These receptors were collected from an older woman with COVID-19, enrolled during active disease.

This clone was recorded once. The chain combines TRBV6-2 or TRBV6-3 with TRBJ1-6; D unresolved. The CDR3 sequence is 15 residues long. Deletions cut 1 base from V and 9 bases from J, with 13 bases between. Germline V gene sequence: CDR1 MNHEY, CDR2 SVGEGT. The chain's CDR3 is CASSYWREIGSPLHF. CDR3 nucleotides: TGTGCCAGCAGTTACTGGAGGGAAATAGGTTCACCCCTCCACTTT.

V usage is TRBV9 and J usage is TRBJ2-3; 7 bases fit TRBD2. The V and J ends lost 4 bases and 0 bases, in that order; junction bases with no gene match: 8. Germline V CDR1 and CDR2: SGDLS, YYNGEE. This CDR3 is built from 16 residues. The CDR3 DNA sequence: TGTGCCAGCAGCCCGCCCTGGGGGGGGAGCACAGATACGCAGTATTTT. Translating gives CASSPPWGGSTDTQYF. The full variable domain, completed using reference TRBV9 and TRBJ2-3, is DSGVTQTPKHLITATGQRVTLRCSPRSGDLSVYWYQQSLDQGLQFLIQYYNGEERAKGNILERFSAQQFPDLHSELNLSSLELGDSALYFCASSPPWGGSTDTQYFGPGTRLTVL.

The V and J genes are TRBV4-2 and TRBJ2-1, with 14 bases matching TRBD2. V lost 0 bases to trimming and J lost 9 bases; unmatched junction nucleotides: 10. The CDR3 runs 18 residues. The germline gives CDR1 LGHNA, CDR2 YNFKEQ. The CDR3 loop is CASSQDPSTSGGAGEQFF. CDR3 DNA: TGTGCCAGCAGCCAAGATCCCTCGACTAGCGGGGGGGCTGGTGAGCAGTTCTTC.

The rearrangement uses TRBV2 and TRBJ2-1, with 11 bases fitting TRBD2. Germline V gene sequence: CDR1 SNHLY, CDR2 FYNNEI. J lost 10 bases, V lost 6 bases, and 11 bases had no gene match. This CDR3 comprises 15 residues. CDR3 nucleotides: TGTGCCAGCAGGAATCCTAGCGGGGGGCCAGCCGAGCAGTTCTTC. It is translated as CASRNPSGGPAEQFF.

This clone was observed a single time. This sequence joins TRBV6-5 and TRBJ2-5; D may be TRBD2 (6 bases). Trimming took off 4 bases at V and 5 bases at J, with 14 bases between the two ends. The V gene's germline CDR1 is MNHEY and CDR2 SVGAGI. CDR3 length: 14 residues. CDR3 region: CASSWRGRGETQYF. The CDR3 coding sequence is TGTGCCAGCAGTTGGCGGGGAAGAGGGGAGACCCAGTACTTC.

This chain joins TRBV6-1 and TRBJ2-7; TRBD2 aligns across 10 bases. From germline, CDR1 is MNHNS and CDR2 SASEGT. The CDR3 has 15 residues. Trimming took 2 bases from V and 3 from J; bases not matched to a gene: 4. CDR3 sequence (DNA): TGTGCCAGCAGTGAAACTAGCGGGGTAGGCTACGAGCAGTACTTC. It encodes CASSETSGVGYEQYF.

The V call is TRBV6-2 or TRBV6-3, the J call TRBJ1-2; D unclear. Germline lookup yields CDR1 MNHEY and CDR2 SVGEGT. V was shortened by 0 bases and J by 7 bases, with 18 bases between the two germline ends. The CDR3 is 16 residues long. This chain's CDR3 is CASSYSRQAPYPGYTF. Written as DNA, the CDR3 is TGTGCCAGCAGTTACTCCAGGCAGGCCCCGTACCCTGGCTACACCTTC.

The chain carries TRBV29-1 and TRBJ1-1, with a tentative D call TRBD1 (6 bases). Germline V gives CDR1 SQVTM, CDR2 ANQGSEA. The CDR3 consists of 15 residues. V was pared by 6 bases and J by 5 bases, with 22 bases between. CDR3 residues: CSVVTLHRVITEAFF. CDR3 coding DNA: TGCAGCGTGGTGACCCTGCACAGGGTGATAACTGAAGCTTTCTTT.

The J gene is TRBJ1-2, the V gene TRBV19, with D possibly being TRBD1 (6 bases). This CDR3 has 14 amino acids. The V end lost 3 bases, the J end lost 7 bases, and 15 bases lay between the germline ends. Germline V gene lookup returns CDR1 LNHDA and CDR2 SQIVND (reference sequence). The CDR3 region is CASSILTGMSGYTF. In nucleotides, the CDR3 is TGTGCCAGTAGTATTTTGACAGGCATGAGTGGCTACACCTTC.

The V and J genes are TRBV11-2 and TRBJ1-2; the match to TRBD1 covers 12 bases. Germline CDR1 and CDR2: SGHAT and FQNNGV. The CDR3 has 15 amino acids. The junction had 2 bases not matched to a gene; V was cut back by 2 bases and J by 4 bases. Written as DNA, the CDR3 is TGTGCCAGCAGCTTAAGGGACAGGGGGCTCTATGGCTACACCTTC. Protein: CASSLRDRGLYGYTF.

This sequence joins TRBV24-1 and TRBJ2-3; 7 bases agree with TRBD2. The CDR3 is made up of 14 amino acids. V shed 7 bases, J shed 4 bases, and the junction held 7 bases outside the gene matches. Germline CDR1 reads KGHDR; CDR2 reads SFDVKD. This chain's CDR3 is CATSGWEGPDTQYF. In DNA, the CDR3 is TGTGCCACCAGCGGCTGGGAGGGGCCAGATACGCAGTATTTT.

The chain is built from TRBV12-3 or TRBV12-4 and TRBJ2-5; D might be TRBD2 (6 bases). There are 13 residues in the CDR3. Trimming took off 8 bases at V and 4 bases at J, with 14 bases between the two ends. The CDR3 spells CASGRGVTETQYF. The CDR3 DNA is TGTGCCAGCGGACGCGGGGTAACAGAGACCCAGTACTTC.

This clone was found once. The germline gene is not matched at one end of the junction; a read error may be the cause. CDR3 sequence: CASSVSSGANVLTF. In DNA form, the CDR3 reads TGTGCTAGCAGCGTCAGCTCTGGGGCCAACGTCCTGACTTTC. This chain connects TRBV7-7 to TRBJ2-6; unclear D gene. The CDR3 consists of 14 residues. The germline CDR1 and CDR2 sequences are SSHAT and FNYEAQ (reference sequence). Combining the CDR3 with reference TRBV7-7 and TRBJ2-6 gives the whole variable domain GAGVSQSPRYKVTKRGQDVTLRCDPISSHATLYWYQQALGQGPEFLTYFNYEAQPDKSGLPSDRFSAERPEGSISTLTIQRTEQRDSAMYRCASSVSSGANVLTFGAGSRLTVL.

V and J are TRBV28 and TRBJ2-7, with 8 positions matching TRBD1. The CDR3 totals 12 residues. J lost 6 bases, V lost 6 bases, and 4 bases had no gene match. From germline, CDR1 is MDHEN and CDR2 SYDVKM. CDR3 protein: CASSRTGREQYF. CDR3 bases: TGTGCCAGCAGCCGGACAGGGCGCGAGCAGTACTTC.